Shown below are 28 T cell receptor beta chains from a single sample sequenced in a study of blood T cell repertoires in COVID-19. Using immunoSEQ multiplex PCR, the repertoire was profiled, and TCRdb retains in-frame clones only, with some absent. The sample shows about 220,000 clones, 85% of them seen only once. Sequencing input: peripheral blood. All receptors derive from a woman between 65 and 79 years old with COVID-19, enrolled during active disease.

The chain links TRBV6-4 to TRBJ2-2; TRBD1 is a possible D gene (6 bases). The CDR3 is 15 amino acids. Germline V CDR1 and CDR2: MRHNA, SNTAGT. V was shortened by 7 bases and J by 3 bases, with 15 bases between the two germline ends. The CDR3 nucleotides are TGTGCCAGCAAATTGGAACAGGGTGACACCGGGGAGCTGTTTTTT. Translating it yields CASKLEQGDTGELFF.

The CDR3 DNA is TGTGCCAGCAGCGGGCGGGTTAGTAGGGCGGAGACCCAGTACTTC. This sequence encodes CASSGRVSRAETQYF. The chain combines TRBV7-8 with TRBJ2-5, with D perhaps matching TRBD2 (5 bases). Germline V gives CDR1 SGHVS, CDR2 FQNEAQ. V lost 5 bases, J lost 5 bases, and 18 bases lay in between. The CDR3 spans 15 residues.

The chain has TRBV19 and TRBJ2-1; the match to TRBD1 covers 10 bases. The CDR3 loop spans 14 amino acids. Germline V gives CDR1 LNHDA, CDR2 SQIVND (reference sequence). The J segment lost 8 bases and the V segment lost 3 bases, leaving 4 bases of the junction unmatched. The CDR3: CASSMGGTGDEQFF. For the CDR3, the DNA is TGTGCCAGTAGTATGGGAGGGACAGGGGATGAGCAGTTCTTC.

CDR3 protein: CATSRDPREGYEQYF. CDR3 sequence (DNA): TGTGCCACCAGCAGAGATCCTCGGGAAGGGTACGAGCAGTACTTC. The J gene is TRBJ2-7, the V gene TRBV15; a possible D gene is TRBD2 (5 bases). The CDR3 runs 15 residues. The germline V gene has CDR1 LNHNV and CDR2 YYDKDF (reference sequence). V shed 0 bases and J shed 4 bases, with 13 bases lying between them. Drawing the rest from reference TRBV15 and TRBJ2-7, the complete variable domain is DAMVIQNPRYQVTQFGKPVTLSCSQTLNHNVMYWYQQKSSQAPKLLFHYYDKDFNNEADTPDNFQSRRPNTSFCFLDIRSPGLGDTAMYLCATSRDPREGYEQYFGPGTRLTVT.

The chain joins TRBV10-3 to TRBJ2-5; 11 nucleotides align to TRBD2. The length of the CDR3 is 17 residues. Germline loops: CDR1 ENHRY, CDR2 SYGVKD. J lost 3 bases, V lost 3 bases, and 9 bases had no gene match. The CDR3 region has the DNA TGTGCCATCAGTGAAAGGAGTAGCGGGGGGGAAAAAGAGACCCAGTACTTC. Translating gives CAISERSSGGEKETQYF.

V and J are TRBV18 and TRBJ1-1; TRBD1 matches at 7 bases. Germline CDR1 reads KGHSH; CDR2 reads LQKENI. CDR3 length: 15 residues. The V and J ends lost 3 bases and 1 base, in that order; junction bases with no gene match: 5. CDR3: CASSPGQSGNTEAFF. CDR3 DNA: TGTGCCAGCTCACCGGGACAGTCTGGGAACACTGAAGCTTTCTTT.

Written as DNA, the CDR3 is TGTGCCAGCAGTGACAGGGAACGATACGGCTACACCTTC. The encoded protein is CASSDRERYGYTF. The rearrangement links TRBV6-1 to TRBJ1-2, with D tentatively TRBD1 (5 bases). CDR3 length equals 13 residues. Germline assignment: CDR1 MNHNS and CDR2 SASEGT. V lost 3 bases and J 8 bases, leaving 13 bases between the germline ends.

This chain joins TRBV4-3 and TRBJ1-1, with TRBD1 as a possible D gene (5 bases). The CDR3 loop spans 13 amino acids. V gave up 4 bases and J gave up 3 bases, with 9 bases separating them. Germline assignment: CDR1 LGHNA and CDR2 YSLEER. The CDR3 here is CASSRTGDTEAFF. In DNA form, the CDR3 reads TGCGCCAGCAGCCGTACGGGGGACACTGAAGCTTTCTTT.

The chain combines TRBV5-1 with TRBJ2-3, with TRBD2 matching over 7 bases. This CDR3 has 14 residues. Germline values: CDR1 SGHRS, CDR2 YFSETQ. V dropped 4 bases and J dropped 2; count of bases not matched to a gene: 4. CDR3 sequence (DNA): TGCGCCAGCAGCCTAGCGGAGCTCACAGATACGCAGTATTTT. Protein product: CASSLAELTDTQYF.

The chain couples TRBV5-1 to TRBJ1-3, with D unclear. CDR1 and CDR2 (germline): SGHRS, YFSETQ. Trimming took 1 base from V and 4 from J, leaving 6 bases between them. This CDR3 is 13 amino acids long. CDR3 sequence (DNA): TGCGCCAGCAGCTTGATGTCAGGAAACACCATATATTTT. Encoded protein: CASSLMSGNTIYF.

This chain uses TRBV10-2 with TRBJ1-6, with TRBD1 as a possible D gene (6 bases). V lost 2 bases and J 11 bases, leaving 19 bases between the germline ends. There are 16 residues in the CDR3. Germline CDR1 and CDR2: WSHSY and SAAADI. CDR3 sequence: CASSENQGNVSPPLHF. The CDR3 bases are TGCGCCAGCAGTGAGAATCAGGGGAATGTAAGCCCACCCCTCCACTTT.

Comment on this clone: A read error may produce the germline difference seen at one junction end. The chain is built from TRBV7-2 and TRBJ2-7; 8 positions match TRBD1. The CDR3 runs to 12 residues. Looked up from germline, CDR1 is SGHTA and CDR2 is FQGNSA. CDR3 amino acids: CASSTERTGWNF. CDR3 sequence (DNA): TGTGCCAGCAGCACAGAACGGACAGGGTGGAACTTC.

The chain is built from TRBV3-1 (or the pseudogene TRBV3-2) and TRBJ1-1; the D is unclear. Germline V lookup: CDR1 LGHDT, CDR2 YNNKEL (reference sequence). The CDR3 sequence is 13 residues long. The V gene lost 0 bases and the J gene lost 6 bases, with 8 bases spanning the gap. The CDR3 sequence is CASSQEYPSEAFF. CDR3 DNA sequence: TGTGCCAGCAGCCAAGAGTATCCGTCTGAAGCTTTCTTT.

J is TRBJ2-7 and V is TRBV5-1; perhaps TRBD2 as D (6 bases). The CDR3 loop spans 14 amino acids. CDR1 and CDR2 from the germline V gene are SGHRS and YFSETQ. The V end lost 0 bases, the J end lost 0 bases, and 7 bases lay between the germline ends. The CDR3 sequence is CASSLGGVSYEQYF. In nucleotides, the CDR3 is TGCGCCAGCAGCTTGGGCGGGGTCTCCTACGAGCAGTACTTC. Drawing the rest from reference TRBV5-1 and TRBJ2-7, the complete variable domain is KAGVTQTPRYLIKTRGQQVTLSCSPISGHRSVSWYQQTPGQGLQFLFEYFSETQRNKGNFPGRFSGRQFSNSRSEMNVSTLELGDSALYLCASSLGGVSYEQYFGPGTRLTVT.

This clone was recorded only once. This sequence joins TRBV5-6 and TRBJ1-3; TRBD1 agrees at 8 bases. The V segment lost 1 base and the J segment 2 bases; nucleotides outside the gene matches: 8. CDR3 length: 17 amino acids. CDR1 is SGHDT, CDR2 YYEEEE, per germline. The DNA of the CDR3 is TGTGCCAGCAGCTTGAGCCAGGGGGCGCTTGCTGGAAACACCATATATTTT. Amino acids: CASSLSQGALAGNTIYF.

The CDR3 region has the DNA TGTGCCAGCAGCTTAGCGGGGGCAGGGGAAAACTATGGCTACACCTTC. Its translation is CASSLAGAGENYGYTF. The chain is built from TRBV7-8 and TRBJ1-2; D might be TRBD1 (6 bases). Deletions cut 0 bases from V and 2 bases from J, with 13 bases between. CDR1 SGHVS and CDR2 FQNEAQ come from the germline V gene. The CDR3 consists of 16 residues.

This chain connects TRBV4-1 to TRBJ2-6, with a tentative D call TRBD1 (6 bases). Trimming removed 1 base at V and 2 bases at J, with 21 bases between. Germline V lookup: CDR1 MGHRA, CDR2 YSYEKL. The CDR3 runs 20 residues. The CDR3 DNA is TGCGCCAGCAGCCAAGGGGGAGAGGGGGTTTTTAATACTGGGGCCAACGTCCTGACTTTC. Its protein is CASSQGGEGVFNTGANVLTF.

The chain links TRBV10-3 to TRBJ2-5; D ambiguous. The germline gives CDR1 ENHRY, CDR2 SYGVKD. CDR3 length: 12 amino acids. V was trimmed by 4 bases and J by 3 bases, leaving 6 bases between them. In nucleotides, the CDR3 is TGTGCCATCAGTGGTCAGGAAGAGACCCAGTACTTC. Its translation: CAISGQEETQYF.

The rearrangement uses TRBV5-1 and TRBJ2-1; 9 positions match TRBD2. The V gene end was trimmed by 1 base and the J gene end by 3 bases; junction bases not matched to a gene: 14. Germline CDR1 SGHRS, CDR2 YFSETQ. This CDR3 contains 19 residues. The CDR3 DNA sequence: TGCGCCAGCAGCTTGTTAGTACTAGCGGGTCCCAGGGGCTACAATGAGCAGTTCTTC. This codes for CASSLLVLAGPRGYNEQFF.

This clone appeared a single time. The V gene is TRBV7-3, the J gene TRBJ2-7, with 9 nucleotides matching TRBD1. The CDR3 spans 14 residues. CDR1 and CDR2 from the germline V gene are SGHTA and FQGTGA. With 5 bases clipped from V and 2 bases from J, the junction kept 4 bases outside the gene matches. CDR3 loop: CASSRGQGTYEQYF. The CDR3 nucleotides are TGTGCCAGCAGCCGTGGACAGGGGACCTACGAGCAGTACTTC.

This chain joins TRBV3-1 (or the pseudogene TRBV3-2) and TRBJ1-2, with no clear D. The CDR3 consists of 14 residues. Germline V gene sequence: CDR1 LGHDT, CDR2 YNNKEL (reference sequence). Trimming removed 1 base at V and 2 bases at J, with 8 bases between. The CDR3 DNA follows: TGTGCCAGCAGCCAAGTAGGAGGGAACTATGGCTACACCTTC. Its protein product is CASSQVGGNYGYTF.

The chain couples TRBV5-1 to TRBJ1-4; D is uncertain. The CDR3 loop spans 14 amino acids. CDR1 is SGHRS, CDR2 YFSETQ, per germline. Trimming took off 2 bases at V and 0 bases at J, with 5 bases between the two ends. This chain's CDR3 is CASSFAATNEKLFF. CDR3 nucleotide sequence: TGCGCCAGCAGCTTTGCAGCAACTAATGAAAAACTGTTTTTT.

Only one count was recorded for this clone. The chain combines TRBV19 with TRBJ2-1; the match to TRBD2 covers 9 bases. Germline CDR1 LNHDA, CDR2 SQIVND (reference sequence). Trimming at V came to 1 base and at J to 7 bases, leaving 5 bases not matched to a gene. The CDR3 has 15 amino acids. The CDR3 DNA follows: TGTGCCAGTAGTATAGGTGCGGGAGGGAGGAATGAGCAGTTCTTC. Its protein product is CASSIGAGGRNEQFF.

This clone has just one count. The chain couples TRBV11-1 to TRBJ2-4; 9 bases are shared with TRBD1. The length of the CDR3 is 14 residues. Germline V lookup: CDR1 SGHAT, CDR2 FQDESV (reference sequence). V shed 4 bases and J 8 bases; nucleotides not matched to a gene: 6. Here the CDR3 DNA reads TGTGCCAGCAGCTACGGACAGGGGCGAGACATTCAGTACTTC. Translating gives CASSYGQGRDIQYF.

This chain uses TRBV5-1 with TRBJ1-2; 10 positions agree with TRBD1. Unmatched junction bases numbered 5, after V lost 2 bases and J lost 7 bases. CDR1 and CDR2 (germline): SGHRS, YFSETQ. The CDR3 sequence is 14 residues long. The chain's CDR3 is CASSFSGTGVGYTF. CDR3 nucleotide sequence: TGCGCCAGCAGCTTCTCCGGGACAGGGGTTGGCTACACCTTC.

V gene TRBV30 combines with J gene TRBJ1-2, with 12 bases lining up with TRBD1. J was trimmed by 4 bases and V by 2 bases; bases with no gene match: 11. CDR3 length equals 17 residues. Germline V gene data show CDR1 as GTSNPN and CDR2 as SVGIG (reference sequence). CDR3 sequence reads: CAWSTHGDRGPGYGYTF. The CDR3 bases are TGTGCCTGGAGTACCCACGGGGACAGGGGGCCTGGCTATGGCTACACCTTC.

V usage is TRBV7-2 and J usage is TRBJ1-2; D remains unclear. V lost 1 base to trimming and J lost 7 bases, with 16 bases between them. Germline V gene data show CDR1 as SGHTA and CDR2 as FQGNSA. The CDR3 covers 15 residues. The CDR3 nucleotides read TGTGCCAGCAGCTTAGTAGTGCGGATTGGCGGTGGCTACACCTTC. Its translation is CASSLVVRIGGGYTF.

The chain employs TRBV5-4 and TRBJ1-2; TRBD1 might be the D (6 bases). This CDR3 spans 17 amino acids. Per the germline V gene, CDR1 is SGHNT and CDR2 is YYREEE (reference sequence). Trimming took off 4 bases at V and 0 bases at J, with 19 bases between the two ends. DNA of the CDR3: TGTGCCAGCAGCCCCCGGGACACCATTCCGACTAACTATGGCTACACCTTC. Protein: CASSPRDTIPTNYGYTF. The variable domain in full, completed from reference TRBV5-4 and TRBJ1-2, reads ETGVTQSPTHLIKTRGQQVTLRCSSQSGHNTVSWYQQALGQGPQFIFQYYREEENGRGNFPPRFSGLQFPNYSSELNVNALELDDSALYLCASSPRDTIPTNYGYTFGSGTRLTVV.